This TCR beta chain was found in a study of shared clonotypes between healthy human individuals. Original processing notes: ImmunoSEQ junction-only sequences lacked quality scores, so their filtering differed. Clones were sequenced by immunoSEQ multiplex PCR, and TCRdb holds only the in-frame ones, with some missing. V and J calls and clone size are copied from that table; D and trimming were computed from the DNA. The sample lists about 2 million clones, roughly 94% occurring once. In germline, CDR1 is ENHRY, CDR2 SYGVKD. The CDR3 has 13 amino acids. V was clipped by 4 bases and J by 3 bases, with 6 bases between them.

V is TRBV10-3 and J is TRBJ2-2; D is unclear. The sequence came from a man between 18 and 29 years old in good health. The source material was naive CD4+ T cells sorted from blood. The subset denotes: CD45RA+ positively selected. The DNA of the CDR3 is TGTGCCATCAGTGGTACCTACACCGGGGAGCTGTTTTTT. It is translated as CAISGTYTGELFF.